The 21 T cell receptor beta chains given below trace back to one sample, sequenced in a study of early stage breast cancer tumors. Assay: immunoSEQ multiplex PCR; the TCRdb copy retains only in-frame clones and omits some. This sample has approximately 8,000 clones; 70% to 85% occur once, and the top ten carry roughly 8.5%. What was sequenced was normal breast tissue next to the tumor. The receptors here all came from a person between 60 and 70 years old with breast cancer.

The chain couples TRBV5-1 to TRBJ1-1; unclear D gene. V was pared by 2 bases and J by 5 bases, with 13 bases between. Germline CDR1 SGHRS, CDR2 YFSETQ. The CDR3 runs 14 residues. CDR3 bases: TGCGCCAGCAGCTTAACTGACCGAGGGACTGAAGCTTTCTTT. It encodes CASSLTDRGTEAFF.

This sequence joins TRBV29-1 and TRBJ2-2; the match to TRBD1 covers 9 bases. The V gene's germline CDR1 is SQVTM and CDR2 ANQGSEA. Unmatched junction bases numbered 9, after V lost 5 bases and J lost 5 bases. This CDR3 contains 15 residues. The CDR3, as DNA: TGCAGCGTTCAACTACAGGGGGCAGGAACCGGGGAGCTGTTTTTT. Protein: CSVQLQGAGTGELFF.

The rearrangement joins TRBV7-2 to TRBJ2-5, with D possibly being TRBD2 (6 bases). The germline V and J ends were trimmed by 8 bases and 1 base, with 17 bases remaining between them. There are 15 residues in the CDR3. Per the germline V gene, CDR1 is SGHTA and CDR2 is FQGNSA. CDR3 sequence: CASAREGGTQETQYF. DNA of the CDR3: TGTGCCAGCGCTCGAGAGGGCGGGACCCAAGAGACCCAGTACTTC. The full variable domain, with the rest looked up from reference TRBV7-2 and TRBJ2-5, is GAGVSQSPSNKVTEKGKDVELRCDPISGHTALYWYRQSLGQGLEFLIYFQGNSAPDKSGLPSDRFSAERTGGSVSTLTIQRTQQEDSAVYLCASAREGGTQETQYFGPGTRLLVL.

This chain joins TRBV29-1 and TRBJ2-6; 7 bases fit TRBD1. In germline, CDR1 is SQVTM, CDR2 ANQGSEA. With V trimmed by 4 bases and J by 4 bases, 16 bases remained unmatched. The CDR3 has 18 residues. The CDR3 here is CSVVLPPHRGTGANVLTF. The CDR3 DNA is TGCAGCGTTGTCCTTCCTCCCCACAGGGGTACCGGGGCCAACGTCCTGACTTTC.

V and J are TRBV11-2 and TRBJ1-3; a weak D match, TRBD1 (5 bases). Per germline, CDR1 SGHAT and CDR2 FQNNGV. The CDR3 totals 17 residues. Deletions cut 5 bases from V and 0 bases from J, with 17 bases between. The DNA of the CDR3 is TGTGCCAGCAGCAAATGGGACGCCCGACGCTCTGGAAACACCATATATTTT. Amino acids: CASSKWDARRSGNTIYF. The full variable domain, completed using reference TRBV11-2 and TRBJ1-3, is EAGVAQSPRYKIIEKRQSVAFWCNPISGHATLYWYQQILGQGPKLLIQFQNNGVVDDSQLPKDRFSAERLKGVDSTLKIQPAKLEDSAVYLCASSKWDARRSGNTIYFGEGSWLTVV.

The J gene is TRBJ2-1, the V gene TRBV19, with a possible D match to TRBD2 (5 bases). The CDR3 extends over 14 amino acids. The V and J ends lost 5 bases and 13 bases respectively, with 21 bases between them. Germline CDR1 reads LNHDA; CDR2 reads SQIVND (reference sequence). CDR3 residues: CASSPREILNRQFF. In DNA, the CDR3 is TGTGCCAGTAGTCCAAGGGAGATCCTGAACCGCCAGTTCTTC.

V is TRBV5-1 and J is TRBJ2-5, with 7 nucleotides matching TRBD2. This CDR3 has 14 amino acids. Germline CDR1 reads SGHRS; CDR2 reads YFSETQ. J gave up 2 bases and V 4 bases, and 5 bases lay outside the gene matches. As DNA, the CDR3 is TGCGCCAGCAGCCCTGGAGCGGGACAAGAGACCCAGTACTTC. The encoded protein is CASSPGAGQETQYF.

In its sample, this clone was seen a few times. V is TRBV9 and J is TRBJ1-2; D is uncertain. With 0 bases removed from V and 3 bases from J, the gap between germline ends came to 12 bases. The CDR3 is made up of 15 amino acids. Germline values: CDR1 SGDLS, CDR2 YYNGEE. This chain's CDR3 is CASSVGPDEYYGYTF. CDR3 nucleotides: TGTGCCAGCAGCGTAGGACCAGACGAGTACTATGGCTACACCTTC.

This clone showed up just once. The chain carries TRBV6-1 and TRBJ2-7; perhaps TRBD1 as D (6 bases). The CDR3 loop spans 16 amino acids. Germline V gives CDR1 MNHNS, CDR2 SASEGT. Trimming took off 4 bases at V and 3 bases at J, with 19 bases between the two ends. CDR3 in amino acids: CASSGRGFTSFYEQYF. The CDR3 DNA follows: TGTGCCAGCAGTGGCAGGGGTTTCACTTCATTCTACGAGCAGTACTTC.

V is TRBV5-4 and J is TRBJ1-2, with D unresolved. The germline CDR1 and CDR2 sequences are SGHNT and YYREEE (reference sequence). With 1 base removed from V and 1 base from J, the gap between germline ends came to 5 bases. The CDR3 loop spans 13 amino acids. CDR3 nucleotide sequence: TGTGCCAGCAGCTTGAAGTTTAACTATGGCTACACCTTC. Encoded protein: CASSLKFNYGYTF. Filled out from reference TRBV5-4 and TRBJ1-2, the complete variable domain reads ETGVTQSPTHLIKTRGQQVTLRCSSQSGHNTVSWYQQALGQGPQFIFQYYREEENGRGNFPPRFSGLQFPNYSSELNVNALELDDSALYLCASSLKFNYGYTFGSGTRLTVV.

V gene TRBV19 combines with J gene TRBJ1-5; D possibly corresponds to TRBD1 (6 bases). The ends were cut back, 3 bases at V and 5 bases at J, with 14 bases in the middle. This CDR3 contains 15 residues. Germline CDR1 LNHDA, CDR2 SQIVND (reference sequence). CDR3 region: CASSIRGTTYQPQHF. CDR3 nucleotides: TGTGCCAGTAGTATTAGGGGGACAACTTATCAGCCCCAGCATTTT. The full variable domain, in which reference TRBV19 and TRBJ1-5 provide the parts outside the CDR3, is DGGITQSPKYLFRKEGQNVTLSCEQNLNHDAMYWYRQDPGQGLRLIYYSQIVNDFQKGDIAEGYSVSREKKESFPLTVTSAQKNPTAFYLCASSIRGTTYQPQHFGDGTRLSIL.

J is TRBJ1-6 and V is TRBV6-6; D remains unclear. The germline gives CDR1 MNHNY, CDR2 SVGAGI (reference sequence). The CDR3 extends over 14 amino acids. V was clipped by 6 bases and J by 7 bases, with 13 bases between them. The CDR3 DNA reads TGTGCCAGCAGCGTAGGCGGCTGGAATTCACCCCTCCACTTT. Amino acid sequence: CASSVGGWNSPLHF.

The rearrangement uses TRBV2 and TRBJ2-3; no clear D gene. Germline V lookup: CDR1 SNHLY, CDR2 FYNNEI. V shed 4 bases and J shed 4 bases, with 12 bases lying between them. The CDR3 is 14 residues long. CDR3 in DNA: TGTGCCAGCAGTGGGTATGTTGATGCAGATACGCAGTATTTT. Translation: CASSGYVDADTQYF.

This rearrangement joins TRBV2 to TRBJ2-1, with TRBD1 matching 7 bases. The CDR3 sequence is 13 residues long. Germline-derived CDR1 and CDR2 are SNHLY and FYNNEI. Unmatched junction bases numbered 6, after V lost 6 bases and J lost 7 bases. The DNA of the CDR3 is TGTGCCAGCAGAAGACAGGGTGGGAATGAGCAGTTCTTC. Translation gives CASRRQGGNEQFF. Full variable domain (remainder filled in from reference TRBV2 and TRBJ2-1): EPEVTQTPSHQVTQMGQEVILRCVPISNHLYFYWYRQILGQKVEFLVSFYNNEISEKSEIFDDQFSVERPDGSNFTLKIRSTKLEDSAMYFCASRRQGGNEQFFGPGTRLTVL.

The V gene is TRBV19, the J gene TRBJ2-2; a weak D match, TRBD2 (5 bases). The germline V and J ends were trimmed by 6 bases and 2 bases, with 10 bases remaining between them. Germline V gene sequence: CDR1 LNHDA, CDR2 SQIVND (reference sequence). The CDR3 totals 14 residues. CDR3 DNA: TGTGCCAGTAGAGATGGGAGAAACACCGGGGAGCTGTTTTTT. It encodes CASRDGRNTGELFF.

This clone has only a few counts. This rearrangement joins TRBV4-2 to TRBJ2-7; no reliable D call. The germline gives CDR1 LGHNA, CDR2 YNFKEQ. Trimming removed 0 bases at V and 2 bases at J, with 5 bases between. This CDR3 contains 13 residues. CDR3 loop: CASSQDSTYEQYF. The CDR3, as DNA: TGTGCCAGCAGCCAAGATAGCACCTACGAGCAGTACTTC.

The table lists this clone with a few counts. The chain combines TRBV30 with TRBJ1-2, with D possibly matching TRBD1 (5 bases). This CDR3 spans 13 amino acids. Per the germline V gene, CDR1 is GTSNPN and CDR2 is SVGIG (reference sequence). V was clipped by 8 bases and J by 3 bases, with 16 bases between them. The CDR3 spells CAATPTGDYGYTF. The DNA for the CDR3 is TGTGCCGCAACACCCACAGGAGACTATGGCTACACCTTC.

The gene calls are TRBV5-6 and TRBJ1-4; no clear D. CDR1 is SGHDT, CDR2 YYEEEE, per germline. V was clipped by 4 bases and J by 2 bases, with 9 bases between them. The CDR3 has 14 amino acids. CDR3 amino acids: CASSPGATNEKLFF. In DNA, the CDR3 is TGTGCCAGCAGCCCTGGAGCCACTAATGAAAAACTGTTTTTT.

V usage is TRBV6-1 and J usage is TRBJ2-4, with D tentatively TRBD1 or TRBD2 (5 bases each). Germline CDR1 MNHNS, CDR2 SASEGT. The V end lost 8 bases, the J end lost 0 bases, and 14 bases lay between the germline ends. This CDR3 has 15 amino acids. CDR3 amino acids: CASGGPRGAKNIQYF. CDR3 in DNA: TGTGCCAGCGGGGGTCCAAGGGGAGCCAAAAACATTCAGTACTTC.

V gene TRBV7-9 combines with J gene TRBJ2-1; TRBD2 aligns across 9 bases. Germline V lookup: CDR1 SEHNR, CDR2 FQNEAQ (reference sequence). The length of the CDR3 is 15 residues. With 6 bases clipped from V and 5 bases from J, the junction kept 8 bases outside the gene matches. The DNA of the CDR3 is TGTGCCAGCAGACCTAGCGGGACGAGGCACAATGAGCAGTTCTTC. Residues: CASRPSGTRHNEQFF.

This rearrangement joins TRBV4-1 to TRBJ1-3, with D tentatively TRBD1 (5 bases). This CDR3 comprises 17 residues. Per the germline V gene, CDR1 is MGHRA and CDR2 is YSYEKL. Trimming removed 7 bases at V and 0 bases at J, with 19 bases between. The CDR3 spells CASTKGSGGLSGNTIYF. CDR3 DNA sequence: TGCGCCAGCACAAAGGGGTCGGGGGGACTCTCTGGAAACACCATATATTTT.